The 14 T cell receptor beta chains reported below all come from one sample, sequenced in a study of shared clonotypes between healthy human individuals. Measured with immunoSEQ multiplex PCR; TCRdb has only the in-frame clones, and not every one. The data hold roughly 2.4 million clones, with under 97% observed a single time. Sequencing used naive CD4+ T cells sorted from blood. The subset is: CD45RA+ positively selected. The receptors were gathered from a man in his late teens or twenties in good health.

The chain links TRBV18 to TRBJ2-3, with 8 bases matching TRBD1. The length of the CDR3 is 15 residues. The ends lost 6 bases at V and 2 bases at J; junction bases unmatched: 7. Germline loops: CDR1 KGHSH, CDR2 LQKENI. The chain's CDR3 is CASSRTGQDTDTQYF. CDR3 DNA sequence: TGTGCCAGCTCGCGGACGGGACAGGACACAGATACGCAGTATTTT.

The chain joins TRBV5-5 to TRBJ1-5; unclear D gene. Germline CDR1 is SGHKS and CDR2 is YYEKEE (reference sequence). There are 15 residues in the CDR3. Trimming pared 4 bases from V and 8 bases from J, leaving 19 bases between. The CDR3 coding sequence is TGTGCCAGCAGCGCGGCCGGGCAGTCGCCCAAGCCCCAGCATTTT. Its protein product is CASSAAGQSPKPQHF.

The chain employs TRBV5-1 and TRBJ2-7; D is uncertain. The germline V gene encodes CDR1 SGHRS and CDR2 YFSETQ. Trimming stripped 4 bases from V and 5 bases from J, with 22 bases between. The CDR3 spans 16 residues. The CDR3 reads CASSPELDLVLDEQYF. CDR3 bases: TGCGCCAGCAGCCCAGAGTTAGACCTCGTATTGGACGAGCAGTACTTC.

Written as DNA, the CDR3 is TGTGCCTGGAGTGTACCCCAATTTCGGATGAGCACTGAAGCTTTCTTT. Translating gives CAWSVPQFRMSTEAFF. The V gene is TRBV30, the J gene TRBJ1-1; D is ambiguous. The CDR3 length is 16 residues. Trimming took 0 bases from V and 4 from J, leaving 18 bases between them. From germline, CDR1 is GTSNPN and CDR2 SVGIG (reference sequence).

The genes are TRBV15 and TRBJ1-1; no clear D gene. Per germline, CDR1 LNHNV and CDR2 YYDKDF (reference sequence). The CDR3 consists of 14 residues. V lost 7 bases to trimming and J lost 1 base, with 13 bases between them. The CDR3: CATTTRSENTEAFF. The DNA for the CDR3 is TGTGCCACCACGACCCGGTCCGAGAACACTGAAGCTTTCTTT.

This chain connects TRBV6-6 to TRBJ1-2; TRBD1 might be the D (6 bases). Trimming cost V 5 bases and J 3 bases, with 13 bases left between them. CDR1 MNHNY and CDR2 SVGAGI come from the germline V gene (reference sequence). This CDR3 is built from 14 residues. The CDR3 loop is CASSQTGFDYGYTF. Written as DNA, the CDR3 is TGTGCCAGCAGTCAGACAGGCTTTGACTATGGCTACACCTTC.

The rearrangement uses TRBV7-2 and TRBJ2-7; no clear D. This CDR3 region has 12 residues. Looked up from germline, CDR1 is SGHTA and CDR2 is FQGNSA. Trimming shortened V by 5 bases and J by 5 bases, and 10 bases separated the two germline ends. The DNA of the CDR3 is TGTGCCAGCAGCCCAGGTTTGGACGAGCAGTACTTC. Translated: CASSPGLDEQYF. The full variable domain, its missing parts supplied by reference TRBV7-2 and TRBJ2-7, is GAGVSQSPSNKVTEKGKDVELRCDPISGHTALYWYRQSLGQGLEFLIYFQGNSAPDKSGLPSDRFSAERTGGSVSTLTIQRTQQEDSAVYLCASSPGLDEQYFGPGTRLTVT.

The chain combines TRBV5-1 with TRBJ2-7; 7 bases line up with TRBD1. V trimming: 7 bases; J trimming: 2 bases; junction bases outside the gene matches: 6. There are 13 residues in the CDR3. Germline lookup yields CDR1 SGHRS and CDR2 YFSETQ. The CDR3 coding sequence is TGCGCCAGCGCGGAAGGGACAGCCTACGAGCAGTACTTC. Translated: CASAEGTAYEQYF.

The chain couples TRBV5-6 to TRBJ2-7; 12 bases match TRBD2. V dropped 4 bases and J dropped 3; count of bases not matched to a gene: 11. This CDR3 region has 17 residues. Germline-derived CDR1 and CDR2 are SGHDT and YYEEEE. DNA of the CDR3: TGTGCCAGCAGCCTAAGGACTAGCGGGAATAAGGGCTACGAGCAGTACTTC. Its protein is CASSLRTSGNKGYEQYF.

This chain links TRBV6-4 with TRBJ2-5; D might be TRBD1 or TRBD2, each matching 5 bases. V gave up 4 bases and J gave up 4 bases, with 10 bases separating them. In germline, CDR1 is MRHNA, CDR2 SNTAGT. The CDR3 covers 13 residues. The CDR3 is CASSARDGETQYF. The CDR3 nucleotides read TGTGCCAGCAGTGCACGGGACGGAGAGACCCAGTACTTC.

The rearrangement links TRBV7-9 to TRBJ2-1; D is undetermined. Germline V gives CDR1 SEHNR, CDR2 FQNEAQ (reference sequence). V lost 5 bases and J 0 bases, leaving 17 bases between the germline ends. The CDR3 contains 17 residues. CDR3 amino acids: CASSVRLKRDSYNEQFF. Written as DNA, the CDR3 is TGTGCCAGCAGCGTGCGATTAAAGCGTGACTCCTACAATGAGCAGTTCTTC.

The CDR3 spells CASSIGDRGVGYGYTF. The CDR3 DNA sequence: TGTGCCAGCAGCATTGGGGACAGGGGGGTAGGGTATGGCTACACCTTC. The chain recombines TRBV5-4 with TRBJ1-2, with 11 bases aligning to TRBD1. V shed 4 bases and J 5 bases; nucleotides not matched to a gene: 10. Germline V gives CDR1 SGHNT, CDR2 YYREEE (reference sequence). The CDR3 sequence is 16 residues long.

With respect to this clone: The same CDR3 arises from other DNA sequences in this sample as well. J is TRBJ1-5 and V is TRBV9; D gene unclear. V lost 0 bases, J lost 2 bases, and 6 bases lay in between. The CDR3 has 14 amino acids. CDR1 SGDLS and CDR2 YYNGEE come from the germline V gene. The CDR3 protein is CASSVGQGNQPQHF. CDR3 sequence (DNA): TGTGCCAGCAGCGTAGGCCAGGGCAATCAGCCCCAGCATTTT.

The V gene is TRBV5-1, the J gene TRBJ1-3; the D gene is possibly TRBD1 (5 bases). V was shortened by 1 base and J by 4 bases, with 15 bases between the two germline ends. Germline CDR1 reads SGHRS; CDR2 reads YFSETQ. The CDR3 is made up of 16 amino acids. CDR3 residues: CASSLMGPPAGNTIYF. The CDR3 region has the DNA TGCGCCAGCAGCTTGATGGGGCCCCCCGCGGGAAACACCATATATTTT.